The next 16 T cell receptor beta chains were all read from a single sample in a study of blood T cells in healthy people across ages (dated by TCRdb to between 2015 and 2016). Receptor amplification or capture employed 5' RACE. A second about 7 to 11 cycle PCR used a sample-barcoded 5' primer and a J-beta primer mix. TCRdb applied fastp at Q25 and MiXCR to the public reads, then kept only in-frame beta chains. Merged by CDR3 protein, the rows form single entries marked with the most common genes and DNA. For this sample there are over 1,500,000 distinct CDR3 sequences; around 40% appear just once. More than 20% of the sample lies in the top ten. Sequencing used blood. These receptors all stem from a human donor in good health.

This clonotype was seen only a few times. The chain joins TRBV5-6 to TRBJ2-6; D gene unclear. Germline CDR1 is SGHDT and CDR2 is YYEEEE. The V end lost 5 bases, the J end lost 4 bases, and 10 bases lay between the germline ends. CDR3 length: 14 amino acids. The CDR3 sequence: CASRSETGANVLTF. The DNA for the CDR3 is TGTGCCAGCAGGTCCGAGACCGGGGCCAACGTCCTGACTTTC.

The chain links TRBV11-2 to TRBJ2-3; D is unclear. Germline V CDR1 and CDR2: SGHAT, FQNNGV. CDR3 length: 15 amino acids. Trimming took off 1 base at V and 1 base at J, with 9 bases between the two ends. CDR3 DNA: TGTGCCAGCAGCTTAGGCCGCTTTCGCACAGATACGCAGTATTTT. Translating gives CASSLGRFRTDTQYF.

The rearrangement joins TRBV18 to TRBJ2-3; D not resolved. Germline V gene lookup returns CDR1 KGHSH and CDR2 LQKENI. The V end was cut by 3 bases, the J end by 4 bases, with 11 bases between. There are 14 residues in the CDR3. In DNA form, the CDR3 reads TGTGCCAGCTCACCTCGCTCTTCCGCAGATACGCAGTATTTT. Residues: CASSPRSSADTQYF.

This clonotype was observed a handful of times. The rearrangement joins TRBV7-9 to TRBJ2-1, with D perhaps TRBD2 (6 bases). Germline-derived CDR1 and CDR2 are SEHNR and FQNEAQ (reference sequence). The CDR3 length is 16 residues. V lost 5 bases, J lost 5 bases, and 19 bases lay in between. The CDR3 DNA reads TGTGCCAGCAGCCCCCGAGGGGCAGGAGGGGACAATGAGCAGTTCTTC. Amino acid sequence: CASSPRGAGGDNEQFF.

This clonotype was seen a handful of times. This chain uses TRBV29-1 with TRBJ1-1, with D tentatively TRBD1 (6 bases). With 3 bases removed from V and 1 base from J, the gap between germline ends came to 12 bases. Germline assignment: CDR1 SQVTM and CDR2 ANQGSEA. The CDR3 length is 14 residues. The CDR3 nucleotides are TGCAGCGTTGAGCCCAACAGGGCGAACACTGAAGCTTTCTTT. Translated: CSVEPNRANTEAFF.

The J gene is TRBJ1-1, the V gene TRBV20-1; D possibly corresponds to TRBD1 (5 bases). CDR3 length equals 13 residues. Trimming removed 0 bases from V and 12 bases from J, with 17 bases in between. Looked up from germline, CDR1 is DFQATT and CDR2 is SNEGSKA (reference sequence). CDR3 DNA: TGCAGTGCTAGAGATGTAGGGACTGCCGGAACTTTCTTT. Translation: CSARDVGTAGTFF.

J is TRBJ2-5 and V is TRBV5-1; 8 nucleotides line up with TRBD1. Losses at the gene ends were 4 bases for V and 5 bases for J; bases not matched to a gene: 7. CDR3 length equals 14 residues. Germline V gives CDR1 SGHRS, CDR2 YFSETQ. The CDR3 spells CASSLLDREETQYF. DNA of the CDR3: TGCGCCAGCAGCCTTTTGGACAGGGAGGAGACCCAGTACTTC.

In regard to this clonotype: Compared with germline, one end of the junction differs, possibly owing to a read error. The chain recombines TRBV2 with TRBJ2-1, with D perhaps matching TRBD1 or TRBD2 (5 bases each). Germline values: CDR1 SNHLY, CDR2 FYNNEI. CDR3 length: 15 residues. In DNA form, the CDR3 reads TGTGCCAGCAGTGATACGGGGCTAACCTATAATGAGCAGTTCTTC. Translation gives CASSDTGLTYNEQFF.

The V and J genes are TRBV5-6 and TRBJ2-1; 7 bases agree with TRBD1. The germline V gene encodes CDR1 SGHDT and CDR2 YYEEEE. The V and J ends lost 0 bases and 6 bases, in that order; junction bases with no gene match: 12. The CDR3 spans 17 residues. The CDR3 loop is CASSLVRGPPGVNEQFF. The CDR3, as DNA: TGTGCCAGCAGCTTGGTAAGGGGGCCCCCAGGGGTCAATGAGCAGTTCTTC. The variable domain in full, completed from reference TRBV5-6 and TRBJ2-1, reads DAGVTQSPTHLIKTRGQQVTLRCSPKSGHDTVSWYQQALGQGPQFIFQYYEEEERQRGNFPDRFSGHQFPNYSSELNVNALLLGDSALYLCASSLVRGPPGVNEQFFGPGTRLTVL.

For the CDR3, the DNA is TGTGCCAGCAGCTCTGGACAGTCGATTAATTCACCCCTCCACTTT. Amino acid sequence: CASSSGQSINSPLHF. The V gene is TRBV7-2, the J gene TRBJ1-6; tentatively, D is TRBD1 (6 bases). This CDR3 is 15 amino acids long. Trimming pared 4 bases from V and 6 bases from J, leaving 13 bases between. CDR1 and CDR2 (germline): SGHTA, FQGNSA. Based on the CDR3 plus reference TRBV7-2 and TRBJ1-6, the full variable domain is GAGVSQSPSNKVTEKGKDVELRCDPISGHTALYWYRQSLGQGLEFLIYFQGNSAPDKSGLPSDRFSAERTGGSVSTLTIQRTQQEDSAVYLCASSSGQSINSPLHFGNGTRLTVT.

A remark on this clonotype: Mismatch with germline at one junction end may stem from a read error. The rearrangement links TRBV19 to TRBJ1-5; TRBD1 might be the D (6 bases). Germline V lookup: CDR1 LNHDA, CDR2 SQIVND (reference sequence). The CDR3 length is 15 residues. CDR3: CAGSLTGSSNQPQHF. Written as DNA, the CDR3 is TGTGCCGGTAGCCTGACAGGTTCTAGCAATCAGCCCCAGCATTTT.

The chain combines TRBV7-2 with TRBJ2-5; D unresolved. The CDR3 runs to 14 residues. CDR1 SGHTA and CDR2 FQGNSA come from the germline V gene. The germline V and J ends were trimmed by 8 bases and 1 base, with 14 bases remaining between them. The CDR3, as DNA: TGTGCCAGCCGTCTTTTTATGGCCCAAGAGACCCAGTACTTC. Its translation is CASRLFMAQETQYF.

In its sample, this clonotype was seen a few times. The rearrangement links TRBV7-3 to TRBJ2-4; TRBD1 aligns across 11 bases. Germline values: CDR1 SGHTA, CDR2 FQGTGA. The CDR3 has 14 residues. J was trimmed by 9 bases and V by 5 bases; bases with no gene match: 6. CDR3: CASSIGDRGSIQYF. The CDR3 region has the DNA TGTGCCAGCAGCATAGGGGACAGGGGGAGCATTCAGTACTTC.

The rearrangement uses TRBV20-1 and TRBJ1-2, with 7 nucleotides matching TRBD1. The V segment lost 6 bases and the J segment 3 bases; nucleotides outside the gene matches: 13. CDR3 size: 15 residues. Germline CDR1 DFQATT, CDR2 SNEGSKA (reference sequence). This CDR3 reads CSAPLGQKGDYGYTF. The CDR3 region has the DNA TGCAGTGCCCCTCTGGGACAGAAGGGGGACTATGGCTACACCTTC.

This clonotype was recorded a few times. V and J are TRBV5-1 and TRBJ2-3; D uncertain. The germline V gene has CDR1 SGHRS and CDR2 YFSETQ. The V gene lost 3 bases and the J gene lost 2 bases, with 10 bases spanning the gap. This CDR3 comprises 14 residues. DNA for the CDR3: TGCGCCAGCAGCTCGCCGACTTTCACAGATACGCAGTATTTT. This sequence encodes CASSSPTFTDTQYF.

The rearrangement links TRBV7-2 to TRBJ2-7; D is possibly TRBD1 (6 bases). The CDR3 consists of 14 residues. The V end lost 6 bases, the J end lost 0 bases, and 12 bases lay between the germline ends. Germline lookup yields CDR1 SGHTA and CDR2 FQGNSA. The CDR3 coding sequence is TGTGCCAGCAGAGACCGGACAGCCTCCTACGAGCAGTACTTC. Amino acid sequence: CASRDRTASYEQYF.